The source of this T cell receptor (beta chain) is a study of early T cells in non-severe SARS-CoV-2 infection. This clonotype was picked up many times. The library protocol tagged individual cDNA molecules with unique molecular identifiers. TCRdb recomputed calls from the 5' RACE reads with MiXCR, one row per CDR3 protein. The sample contains approximately 97,000 distinct CDR3 sequences, around 13% of which appear only once. With V trimmed by 2 bases and J by 10 bases, 6 bases remained unmatched. Germline V lookup: CDR1 DFQATT, CDR2 SNEGSKA (reference sequence). The CDR3 totals 15 residues. This TCR was sampled from an adult who was a healthcare worker with PCR-confirmed SARS-CoV-2 infection or an uninfected control (not recorded which). V usage is TRBV20-1 and J usage is TRBJ2-1; 15 positions agree with TRBD2. The sample was whole blood. The CDR3 is CSARRGLAGGGEQFF. The DNA of the CDR3 is TGCAGTGCTAGAAGGGGACTAGCGGGAGGTGGAGAGCAGTTCTTC.